The T cell receptor beta chain under discussion was sequenced for a study of OX40 agonist ivuxolimab in advanced cancers. Method: immunoSEQ multiplex PCR; TCRdb's copy keeps in-frame clones and lacks some. The sample has approximately 80,000 clones, about 92% seen once. Concerning this clone itself: Relative to the germline gene, one junction end is altered; a read error may explain this.

The CDR3 has 16 amino acids. Looked up from germline, CDR1 is SSHAT and CDR2 is FNYEAQ (reference sequence). Sequenced material: CD4+ or CD8+ T cells sorted from blood, taken in a trial of the OX40 agonist ivuxolimab. The sequence was obtained from an adult with an advanced solid tumor such as melanoma, head and neck, liver or kidney cancer. The chain links TRBV7-7 to TRBJ2-3; 12 bases agree with TRBD2. The CDR3 region has the DNA TGTGCTAGCAGCGCAGGACTAGCGGGAAGCACAGATACGCAGTATTTT. Translation: CASSAGLAGSTDTQYF. Based on the CDR3 plus reference TRBV7-7 and TRBJ2-3, the full variable domain is GAGVSQSPRYKVTKRGQDVTLRCDPISSHATLYWYQQALGQGPEFLTYFNYEAQPDKSGLPSDRFSAERPEGSISTLTIQRTEQRDSAMYRCASSAGLAGSTDTQYFGPGTRLTVL.